This T cell receptor (beta chain) was observed in a study of CD8+CD57+ T cells in acquired aplastic anemia. CDR3 and TCR beta VDJ profiling relied on genomic DNA as the template. TCRdb reanalysed the reads using MiXCR and keeps one entry per CDR3 protein. The sample records about 160,000 distinct CDR3 sequences, less than 60% being singletons. Per germline, CDR1 DFQATT and CDR2 SNEGSKA (reference sequence). With V trimmed by 2 bases and J by 4 bases, 6 bases remained unmatched. This CDR3 region has 15 residues. CD8+CD57+ cell expansion had been shown by flow cytometry in patients chosen for sequencing. This clonotype was detected ten times or more.

The chain is built from TRBV20-1 and TRBJ2-3, with TRBD1 identical over 10 bases. This clonotype was sampled from a human donor with aplastic anemia. Sequenced sample: sorted CD4+, CD8+, or CD8+CD57+ T cells (not recorded which) from PBMCs. CDR3 amino acids: CSARSGTGDPDTQYF. CDR3 sequence (DNA): TGCAGTGCTAGATCCGGGACAGGGGACCCAGATACGCAGTATTTT.